The entry below gives a single TCR beta chain sequence along with its context. Method: immunoSEQ multiplex PCR; TCRdb's copy keeps in-frame clones and lacks some. The repertoire consists of some 77,000 clones, with about nine tenths occurring once and the leading ten covering 0.39%. Looked up from germline, CDR1 is MRHNA and CDR2 is SNTAGT. The CDR3 is 12 residues long. The V and J ends lost 4 bases and 7 bases, in that order; junction bases with no gene match: 4. This sample is part of a study of technical replicates of blood from several donors. This TCR came from a human donor in good health. The sequenced material came from T cells isolated from PBMCs. The gene calls are TRBV6-4 and TRBJ2-7; 7 nucleotides agree with TRBD2. Here the CDR3 reads CASSAGRDEQYF. In nucleotides, the CDR3 is TGTGCCAGCAGTGCTGGGAGGGATGAGCAGTACTTC.